The rows below give T cell receptor beta chains drawn from one sample of a study of HIV-infected children after antiretroviral therapy interruption. TCRdb re-derived calls from the 3' RACE reads in MiXCR, one entry per CDR3 protein. The sample has approximately 16,000 distinct CDR3 sequences, about 3.4% seen once. The source material was CD45RO+ CD8+ T cells from PBMCs, pooled from several time points, sampled from a donor given antiretroviral therapy, either interrupted or continuous. The receptors shown here come from a pool of human donors with HIV. The CDR3 runs from the conserved cysteine through the conserved F or W. D genes are given only for firm matches. Where a row states a size, it is once, few, many or the class of an expanded clone; other rows omit it.

V	D	size	J	DNA	CDR3
TRBV27	TRBD1	many	TRBJ2-1	TGTGCCAGCCAGGGGGCGATGCACAATGAGCAGTTCTTC	CASQGAMHNEQFF
TRBV7-8	-	few	TRBJ2-7	TGTGCCAGCAGCCTCGTCGGGTCTATCTCCTACGAGCAGTACTTC	CASSLVGSISYEQYF
TRBV6-5	TRBD1	medium-sized	TRBJ2-1	TGTGCCAGCAGCCTCCAGGGGGTAAATGAGCAGTTCTTC	CASSLQGVNEQFF
TRBV6-5	TRBD1	many	TRBJ1-1	TGTGCCAGCAGTTACTACAGGGGGGACACTGAAGCTTTCTTT	CASSYYRGDTEAFF
TRBV23-1	TRBD2	hyperexpanded	TRBJ2-1	TGCGCCAGCACCAAAAGACCTCCTAGCGGGGACAATGAGCAGTTCTTC	CASTKRPPSGDNEQFF
TRBV12-3/TRBV12-4	-	many	TRBJ1-5	TGTGCCAGCAGTTCTGGGGCCGATCCCAACAATCAGCCCCAGCATTTT	CASSSGADPNNQPQHF
TRBV24-1	-	many	TRBJ2-1	TGTGCCACCAGTGATTTCCGGACCAACGATCACAATGAGCAGTTCTTC	CATSDFRTNDHNEQFF
TRBV4-1	-	many	TRBJ2-2	TGCGCCAGCAGCCAAGGGGCAGGGTATAACGGGGAGCTGTTTTTT	CASSQGAGYNGELFF
TRBV11-2	TRBD1	many	TRBJ2-1	TGTGCCAGCAGAGACAGGGGGCACAATGAGCAGTTCTTC	CASRDRGHNEQFF
TRBV6-1	TRBD2	few	TRBJ2-3	TGTGCCAGCAGTGAGGCTAGCGGGGCAGATACGCAGTATTTT	CASSEASGADTQYF
TRBV2	-	-	TRBJ2-3	TGTGCCAGCAGTGCACGAGGGGGGACGAGCACAGATACGCAGTATTTT	CASSARGGTSTDTQYF
TRBV5-1	-	many	TRBJ2-7	TGCGCCAGCAGCTACGAGCGGCAGGGTCGGTACGAGCAGTACTTC	CASSYERQGRYEQYF
TRBV10-1	TRBD2	many	TRBJ2-7	TGCGCCAGCAGTGTAGCGGGGGTTCGCTACGAGCAGTACTTC	CASSVAGVRYEQYF
TRBV18	-	few	TRBJ1-5	TGTGCCAGCTCACCTGATTGGGCACAGCCCCAGCATTTT	CASSPDWAQPQHF
TRBV2	-	-	TRBJ1-1	TGTGCCAGCAGTGACGGGACCGAAGTCGAAGCTTTCTTT	CASSDGTEVEAFF
TRBV28	TRBD2	medium-sized	TRBJ2-1	TGTGCCAGCAGCCTACCGACTAGCGGGAGTATTACCGACAATGAGCAGTTCTTC	CASSLPTSGSITDNEQFF
TRBV2	-	many	TRBJ1-4	TGTGCCAGACGAGTCACAACTAATGAAAAACTGTTTTTT	CARRVTTNEKLFF
TRBV6-2/TRBV6-3	TRBD1	many	TRBJ2-7	TGTGCCAGCAGACAACCGGGACAGGGGCCCTACGAGCAGTACTTC	CASRQPGQGPYEQYF
TRBV7-2	-	many	TRBJ2-1	TGTGCCAGCAGCCCCCCGGATGACAATGAGCAGTTCTTC	CASSPPDDNEQFF
TRBV6-4	TRBD1	many	TRBJ2-3	TGTGCCAGCAGTGGGGGGACAGCAACAGATACGCAGTATTTT	CASSGGTATDTQYF
TRBV29-1	-	few	TRBJ1-1	TGCAGCGTTGTGCCCGTTAACACTGAAGCTTTCTTT	CSVVPVNTEAFF
TRBV6-6	-	many	TRBJ2-3	TGTGCCAGCAGTCCCTCACCTTCGAGGGATACGCAGTATTTT	CASSPSPSRDTQYF
TRBV20-1	TRBD1	-	TRBJ1-2	TGCAGTGCACCTACAGGGGCAAATAACTATGGCTACACCTTC	CSAPTGANNYGYTF